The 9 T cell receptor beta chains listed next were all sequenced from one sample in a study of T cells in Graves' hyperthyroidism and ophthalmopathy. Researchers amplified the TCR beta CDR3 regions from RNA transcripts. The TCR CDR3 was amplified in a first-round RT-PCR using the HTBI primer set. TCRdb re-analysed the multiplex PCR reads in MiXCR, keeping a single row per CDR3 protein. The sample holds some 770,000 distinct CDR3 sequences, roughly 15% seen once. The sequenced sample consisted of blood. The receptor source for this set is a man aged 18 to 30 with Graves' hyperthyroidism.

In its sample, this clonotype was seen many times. CDR3 loop: CASSSLGGMETQYF. Here the CDR3 DNA reads TGTGCCAGCAGTTCCCTTGGTGGGATGGAGACCCAGTACTTC. V and J are TRBV28 and TRBJ2-5; D remains unclear. V dropped 4 bases and J dropped 5 bases, with 14 bases sitting between them. The length of the CDR3 is 14 residues. Germline CDR1 is MDHEN and CDR2 is SYDVKM.

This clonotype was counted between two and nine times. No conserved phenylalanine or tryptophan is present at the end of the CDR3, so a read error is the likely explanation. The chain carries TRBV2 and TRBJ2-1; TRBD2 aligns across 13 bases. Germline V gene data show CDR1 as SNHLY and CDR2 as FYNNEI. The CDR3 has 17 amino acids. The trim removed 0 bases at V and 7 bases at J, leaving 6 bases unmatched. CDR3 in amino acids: CASSEARTSGRFNEQFS. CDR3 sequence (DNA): TGTGCCAGCAGTGAAGCGCGGACTAGCGGGAGATTTAATGAGCAGTTCTCC.

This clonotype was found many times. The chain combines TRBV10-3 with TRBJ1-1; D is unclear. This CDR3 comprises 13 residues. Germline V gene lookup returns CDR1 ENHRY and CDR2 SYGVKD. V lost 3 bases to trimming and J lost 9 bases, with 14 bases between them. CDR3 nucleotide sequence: TGTGCCATCAGTGAAAGGGTAGGACTTCAAGCTTTCTTT. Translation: CAISERVGLQAFF.

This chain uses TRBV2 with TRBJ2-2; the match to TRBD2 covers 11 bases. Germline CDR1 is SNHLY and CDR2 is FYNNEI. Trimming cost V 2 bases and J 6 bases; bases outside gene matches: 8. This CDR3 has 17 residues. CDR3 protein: CASSERASGRLAGELFF. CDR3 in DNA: TGTGCCAGCAGTGAACGGGCTAGCGGGAGGTTAGCCGGGGAGCTGTTTTTT.

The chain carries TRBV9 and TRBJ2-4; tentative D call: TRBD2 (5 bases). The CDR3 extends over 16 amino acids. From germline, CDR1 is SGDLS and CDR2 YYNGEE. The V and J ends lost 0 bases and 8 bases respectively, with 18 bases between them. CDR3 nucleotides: TGTGCCAGCAGCGTAGAGAGTGGGGATCGGGGAGACATTCAGTACTTC. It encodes CASSVESGDRGDIQYF. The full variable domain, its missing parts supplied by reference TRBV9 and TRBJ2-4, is DSGVTQTPKHLITATGQRVTLRCSPRSGDLSVYWYQQSLDQGLQFLIQYYNGEERAKGNILERFSAQQFPDLHSELNLSSLELGDSALYFCASSVESGDRGDIQYFGAGTRLSVL.

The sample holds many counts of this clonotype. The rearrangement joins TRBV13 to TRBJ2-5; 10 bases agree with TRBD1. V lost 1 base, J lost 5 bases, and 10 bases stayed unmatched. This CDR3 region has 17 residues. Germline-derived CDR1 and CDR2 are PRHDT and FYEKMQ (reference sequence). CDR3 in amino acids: CASSLEYSGTGAETQYF. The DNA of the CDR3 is TGTGCCAGCAGCTTAGAATACAGCGGGACAGGGGCGGAGACCCAGTACTTC.

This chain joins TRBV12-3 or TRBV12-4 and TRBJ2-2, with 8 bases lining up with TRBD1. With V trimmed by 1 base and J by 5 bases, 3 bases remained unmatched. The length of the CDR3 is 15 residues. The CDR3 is CASSLGTGKTGELFF. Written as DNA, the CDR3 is TGTGCCAGCAGTTTAGGGACAGGGAAAACCGGGGAGCTGTTTTTT.

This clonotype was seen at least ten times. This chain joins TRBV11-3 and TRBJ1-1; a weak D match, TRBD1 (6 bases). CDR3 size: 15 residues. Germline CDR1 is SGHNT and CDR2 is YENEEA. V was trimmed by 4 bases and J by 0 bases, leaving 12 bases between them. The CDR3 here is CASSSYRDMNTEAFF. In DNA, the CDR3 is TGTGCCAGCAGCTCCTACAGGGACATGAACACTGAAGCTTTCTTT.

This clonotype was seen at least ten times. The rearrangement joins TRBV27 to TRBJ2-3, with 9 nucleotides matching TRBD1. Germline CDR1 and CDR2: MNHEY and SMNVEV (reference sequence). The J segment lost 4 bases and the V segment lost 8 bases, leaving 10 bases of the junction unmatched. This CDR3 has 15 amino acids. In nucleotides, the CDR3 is TGTGCCAGCGGGAAGCGGGGACAGGGTCCAGATACGCAGTATTTT. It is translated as CASGKRGQGPDTQYF.